Following are 6 T cell receptor beta chains from one sample sequenced in a study of blood T cell repertoires in COVID-19. Profiled with immunoSEQ multiplex PCR; TCRdb holds only in-frame clones, not every one. Found here are fewer than 200,000 clones, 84% of them singletons; the top ten hold about 8%. The sample taken for sequencing was peripheral blood. These receptors all come from a man in his forties who had recovered from COVID-19.

J is TRBJ1-5 and V is TRBV28, with 10 bases identical to TRBD1. Germline V gives CDR1 MDHEN, CDR2 SYDVKM. The junction had 12 bases not matched to a gene; V was cut back by 6 bases and J by 7 bases. This CDR3 spans 16 amino acids. The CDR3 loop reads CASSELGQGIQQPQHF. The CDR3 nucleotides are TGTGCCAGCAGCGAGTTGGGACAGGGGATCCAACAGCCCCAGCATTTT. The full variable domain, rest sourced from reference TRBV28 and TRBJ1-5, is DVKVTQSSRYLVKRTGEKVFLECVQDMDHENMFWYRQDPGLGLRLIYFSYDVKMKEKGDIPEGYSVSREKKERFSLILESASTNQTSMYLCASSELGQGIQQPQHFGDGTRLSIL.

This chain connects TRBV28 to TRBJ1-6; D unresolved. The CDR3 totals 12 residues. Germline V lookup: CDR1 MDHEN, CDR2 SYDVKM. Trimming left V 2 bases short and J 13 bases short, with 9 bases between. This chain's CDR3 is CASSLPVSPLHF. In DNA, the CDR3 is TGTGCCAGCAGTTTACCCGTGAGTCCCCTCCACTTT.

This chain links TRBV11-2 with TRBJ2-5; D gene ambiguous. CDR1 SGHAT and CDR2 FQNNGV come from the germline V gene. CDR3 size: 15 residues. Trimming removed 5 bases at V and 4 bases at J, with 17 bases between. This CDR3 reads CASSPRSQVRETQYF. CDR3 DNA: TGTGCCAGCAGCCCTCGGTCCCAGGTGAGAGAGACCCAGTACTTC.

This sequence joins TRBV10-3 and TRBJ2-3, with 11 bases identical to TRBD1. V gave up 3 bases and J gave up 7 bases; unmatched junction bases: 9. Germline CDR1 and CDR2: ENHRY and SYGVKD. This CDR3 is 16 amino acids long. DNA of the CDR3: TGTGCCATCAGTGAACAAGGACAGGGGGCTTCGAATACGCAGTATTTT. Protein: CAISEQGQGASNTQYF.

This clone turned up a few times. The chain joins TRBV5-1 to TRBJ2-3; TRBD1 matches 7 bases. This CDR3 has 15 amino acids. With 3 bases clipped from V and 6 bases from J, the junction kept 10 bases outside the gene matches. Germline V gene sequence: CDR1 SGHRS, CDR2 YFSETQ. CDR3 in DNA: TGCGCCAGCAGCTACGGCGACAGGGATCGGGATACGCAGTATTTT. Its protein product is CASSYGDRDRDTQYF.

This chain connects TRBV20-1 to TRBJ2-7; D not resolved. Germline lookup yields CDR1 DFQATT and CDR2 SNEGSKA (reference sequence). The CDR3 is 11 amino acids. V gave up 3 bases and J gave up 6 bases, with 9 bases separating them. CDR3 DNA sequence: TGCAGTGCTAGCTCAGGCTTCGAGCAGTACTTC. Translation: CSASSGFEQYF.